The 11 T cell receptor beta chains presented below share a single source sample, sequenced in a study of cytomegalovirus exposure and HLA in healthy donors. Primers for the PCR totalled 60 Vbeta and 13 Jbeta. The protocol was immunoSEQ multiplex PCR, while the TCRdb copy is restricted to in-frame clones and leaves out a portion. This table holds approximately 130,000 clones, around 70% found once. The sequencing input was PBMCs. These TCRs come from an older woman in good health and CMV-seropositive.

This chain links TRBV2 with TRBJ1-6, with D tentatively TRBD1 (6 bases). Per germline, CDR1 SNHLY and CDR2 FYNNEI. V was trimmed by 2 bases and J by 8 bases, leaving 16 bases between them. The CDR3 runs to 16 residues. The CDR3 DNA is TGTGCCAGCAGTGAATTACCAGGGGCCTCTTATTCACCCCTCCACTTT. Amino acid sequence: CASSELPGASYSPLHF.

A few counts support this clone. This chain uses TRBV23-1 with TRBJ1-1, with TRBD1 matching 8 bases. TRBV23-1 is known as an ORF, though its function is uncertain. V shed 6 bases, J shed 3 bases, and the junction held 9 bases outside the gene matches. The CDR3 spans 15 residues. CDR3 loop: CASRRRQGIHTEAFF. The CDR3 coding sequence is TGCGCCAGCAGACGCAGACAGGGGATTCACACTGAAGCTTTCTTT.

V usage is TRBV27 and J usage is TRBJ2-2; 11 bases agree with TRBD2. Germline CDR1 MNHEY, CDR2 SMNVEV (reference sequence). The V gene end was trimmed by 7 bases and the J gene end by 5 bases; junction bases not matched to a gene: 9. The CDR3 length is 16 residues. The CDR3 sequence: CASNEWASGGTGELFF. The CDR3 DNA sequence: TGTGCCAGCAACGAATGGGCTAGCGGGGGGACCGGGGAGCTGTTTTTT.

This chain uses TRBV9 with TRBJ1-3; D is unresolved. Germline V gives CDR1 SGDLS, CDR2 YYNGEE. There are 15 residues in the CDR3. With 0 bases removed from V and 0 bases from J, the gap between germline ends came to 7 bases. CDR3 in amino acids: CASSVDSTSGNTIYF. In DNA form, the CDR3 reads TGTGCCAGCAGCGTAGACAGCACCTCTGGAAACACCATATATTTT.

DNA for the CDR3: TGTGCCAGCAGCTTTAATCCCCGGAATGAAAAACTGTTTTTT. Protein: CASSFNPRNEKLFF. This rearrangement joins TRBV11-2 to TRBJ1-4; no reliable D call. Trimming removed 3 bases from V and 5 bases from J, with 10 bases in between. The CDR3 length is 14 residues. Germline V gene data show CDR1 as SGHAT and CDR2 as FQNNGV.

Note on this clone: An end of the junction does not agree with germline; a read error may underlie this. V gene TRBV5-3 combines with J gene TRBJ1-1; TRBD1 matches 8 bases. TRBV5-3 is classed as an ORF, of uncertain function. The CDR3 runs to 13 residues. CDR3 nucleotides: TGTGCCAGCAGCTTGACAGGGGACACTGAAGCTTTCTTT. It specifies CASSLTGDTEAFF.

V and J are TRBV5-6 and TRBJ1-4, with D possibly being TRBD1 (5 bases). The germline V gene has CDR1 SGHDT and CDR2 YYEEEE. The CDR3 runs to 12 residues. The V and J ends lost 4 bases and 8 bases respectively, with 9 bases between them. The CDR3 loop reads CASSLGPEKLFF. The CDR3 region has the DNA TGTGCCAGCAGCCTGGGGCCGGAAAAACTGTTTTTT.

V and J are TRBV10-2 and TRBJ2-6; 12 nucleotides align to TRBD2. V was clipped by 8 bases and J by 0 bases; unmatched bases: 11. Germline V gene lookup returns CDR1 WSHSY and CDR2 SAAADI. The CDR3 is 19 residues long. The CDR3 reads CASGWTSGERVSGANVLTF. As DNA, the CDR3 is TGCGCCAGCGGATGGACTAGCGGGGAAAGAGTCTCTGGGGCCAACGTCCTGACTTTC.

The chain combines TRBV5-1 with TRBJ1-1; 7 bases map to TRBD1. Trimming at V came to 4 bases and at J to 0 bases, leaving 3 bases not matched to a gene. The CDR3 contains 14 residues. The germline V gene has CDR1 SGHRS and CDR2 YFSETQ. The CDR3 sequence: CASSAGTVNTEAFF. The DNA of the CDR3 is TGCGCCAGCAGCGCCGGGACAGTGAACACTGAAGCTTTCTTT.

This clone has only a few counts. The V and J genes are TRBV5-6 and TRBJ1-2; the match to TRBD1 covers 7 bases. This CDR3 is 15 amino acids long. CDR1 SGHDT and CDR2 YYEEEE come from the germline V gene. J gave up 1 base and V 3 bases, and 6 bases lay outside the gene matches. In DNA form, the CDR3 reads TGTGCCAGCAGCTGGGGGACAGCCGATAACTATGGCTACACCTTC. It is translated as CASSWGTADNYGYTF. Complete variable domain (other parts from reference TRBV5-6 and TRBJ1-2): DAGVTQSPTHLIKTRGQQVTLRCSPKSGHDTVSWYQQALGQGPQFIFQYYEEEERQRGNFPDRFSGHQFPNYSSELNVNALLLGDSALYLCASSWGTADNYGYTFGSGTRLTVV.

The V and J genes are TRBV19 and TRBJ1-5, with D perhaps matching TRBD1 (5 bases). Germline-derived CDR1 and CDR2 are LNHDA and SQIVND (reference sequence). CDR3 size: 16 residues. V dropped 7 bases and J dropped 5 bases, with 21 bases sitting between them. In DNA, the CDR3 is TGTGCCAGTACGGGCAGAAGTAAGGGGTTCTATCAGCCCCAGCATTTT. Protein product: CASTGRSKGFYQPQHF.